This T cell receptor beta chain was obtained from a study of T cell responses to AZD1222 COVID-19 vaccine. This CDR3 has 14 amino acids. The V and J ends lost 5 bases and 4 bases respectively, with 14 bases between them. The germline V gene encodes CDR1 SGHTA and CDR2 FQGNSA. A few counts support this clone. The method was immunoSEQ multiplex PCR; TCRdb's version includes in-frame clones alone and lacks a portion of them. The sample yields around 140,000 clones, about 92% seen once. This receptor was taken from an adult who received the AZD1222 COVID-19 vaccine. The V and J genes are TRBV7-2 and TRBJ1-2, with D maybe TRBD1 (6 bases). This specimen consisted of peripheral blood, obtained 28 days after the second AZD1222 dose. The CDR3 region is CASSPQGTRYGYTF. The CDR3 coding sequence is TGTGCCAGCAGCCCCCAGGGGACGCGCTATGGCTACACCTTC.